The 22 T cell receptor beta chains below were found in one sample sequenced in a study of shared clonotypes between healthy human individuals. Profiling relied on immunoSEQ multiplex PCR, and the TCRdb table lists in-frame clones only, not all of them. The top ten clones hold under 11% of a sample with 170,000 or so clones, 60% to 75% of them seen once. The specimen was memory CD4+ T cells sorted from blood. Subset defined: CD45RA-negative fraction. These receptors all stem from a man aged 25-40 years in good health.

V is TRBV10-1 and J is TRBJ2-1; D is unresolved. V shed 4 bases and J shed 5 bases, with 3 bases lying between them. The CDR3 length is 11 residues. The V gene's germline CDR1 is WNHNN and CDR2 SYGVQD (reference sequence). The chain's CDR3 is CASSGNNEQFF. The CDR3, as DNA: TGCGCCAGCAGTGGGAACAATGAGCAGTTCTTC.

V is TRBV9 and J is TRBJ2-5; 7 bases align to TRBD2. Germline trimming cut 9 bases from V and 3 bases from J; bases unmatched to any gene: 20. This CDR3 comprises 17 residues. Per germline, CDR1 SGDLS and CDR2 YYNGEE. Here the CDR3 reads CATGMGVAGVLEETQYF. In DNA, the CDR3 is TGTGCCACCGGTATGGGGGTGGCGGGAGTTTTAGAAGAGACCCAGTACTTC.

The genes are TRBV21-1 and TRBJ1-3; the table's D call, TRBD1, was not checked against the DNA. TRBV21-1 is described as a pseudogene. The CDR3 is 16 amino acids. The DNA for the CDR3 is TGTGCCAGCAGCTTCCGACACTTACTCTCTGGAAACACCATATATTTT. Protein: CASSFRHLLSGNTIYF.

This clone was observed a handful of times. The chain links TRBV6-6 to TRBJ2-7; D might be TRBD2 (5 bases). The CDR3 extends over 14 amino acids. The V gene lost 6 bases and the J gene lost 7 bases, with 19 bases spanning the gap. Germline CDR1 MNHNY, CDR2 SVGAGI (reference sequence). The CDR3 protein is CASSLGERWGEQYF. In nucleotides, the CDR3 is TGTGCCAGCAGCCTCGGAGAGCGGTGGGGTGAGCAGTACTTC.

This chain links TRBV6-5 with TRBJ2-1; D gene ambiguous. The V gene's germline CDR1 is MNHEY and CDR2 SVGAGI. With 6 bases removed from V and 8 bases from J, the gap between germline ends came to 14 bases. The CDR3 length is 13 residues. The CDR3 DNA sequence: TGTGCCAGCAGAACTGCAAATAACGATGAGCAGTTCTTC. Encoded protein: CASRTANNDEQFF.

The V call is TRBV21-1, the J call TRBJ1-5; whether TRBD1, the table's D call, matches the DNA was not checked. TRBV21-1 constitutes a pseudogene. This CDR3 spans 18 amino acids. The CDR3 DNA is TGTGCCAGCAGCAAAGTAGAAAACAGGGGTTCGGGCAATCAGCCCCAGCATTTT. Translating gives CASSKVENRGSGNQPQHF.

The chain joins TRBV11-1 to TRBJ2-1; D possibly uses TRBD1 or TRBD2 (7 bases each). With 3 bases removed from V and 4 bases from J, the gap between germline ends came to 16 bases. The CDR3 covers 16 residues. Germline V gene data show CDR1 as SGHAT and CDR2 as FQDESV (reference sequence). The CDR3 nucleotides read TGTGCCAGCAGCTTGAAGCGGGACAGAAAATACAATGAGCAGTTCTTC. Encoded protein: CASSLKRDRKYNEQFF.

This clone was observed a few times. The chain joins TRBV2 to TRBJ2-3, with unresolved D. V was trimmed by 6 bases and J by 1 base, leaving 11 bases between them. The V gene's germline CDR1 is SNHLY and CDR2 FYNNEI. This CDR3 spans 14 amino acids. The chain's CDR3 is CASSLGYGTDTQYF. In DNA form, the CDR3 reads TGTGCCAGCAGCCTTGGCTACGGCACAGATACGCAGTATTTT.

This chain's CDR3 is CASSLRLAGGPLGAGELFF. The DNA for the CDR3 is TGTGCCAGCAGCTTGCGGTTAGCGGGAGGGCCTTTGGGCGCCGGGGAGCTGTTTTTT. This chain uses TRBV5-4 with TRBJ2-2, with TRBD2 matching 11 bases. Germline V gives CDR1 SGHNT, CDR2 YYREEE (reference sequence). Trimming took 1 base from V and 6 from J; bases not matched to a gene: 14. The CDR3 consists of 19 residues.

The J gene is TRBJ1-1, the V gene TRBV7-8, with D possibly being TRBD1 (5 bases). The CDR3 is 13 amino acids. Looked up from germline, CDR1 is SGHVS and CDR2 is FQNEAQ. V was clipped by 5 bases and J by 6 bases, with 13 bases between them. The CDR3 is CASSVSGTSEAFF. DNA for the CDR3: TGTGCCAGCAGCGTATCCGGGACTTCTGAAGCTTTCTTT.

This rearrangement joins TRBV5-4 to TRBJ2-1; D might be TRBD1 (5 bases). Germline V lookup: CDR1 SGHNT, CDR2 YYREEE (reference sequence). CDR3 length: 13 residues. The ends were cut back, 5 bases at V and 0 bases at J, with 6 bases in the middle. For the CDR3, the DNA is TGTGCCAGCAGGGACAACTCCTACAATGAGCAGTTCTTC. It translates to CASRDNSYNEQFF.

The chain carries TRBV14 and TRBJ2-7; D remains ambiguous. Trimming stripped 0 bases from V and 2 bases from J, with 8 bases between. The CDR3 totals 14 residues. Germline CDR1 is SGHDN and CDR2 is FVKESK. The CDR3 bases are TGTGCCAGCAGCCAAGACAGTCTAGCCTACGAGCAGTACTTC. Translating gives CASSQDSLAYEQYF.

This chain uses TRBV5-1 with TRBJ2-1; D is ambiguous. The length of the CDR3 is 11 residues. V was pared by 0 bases and J by 11 bases, with 6 bases between. The V gene's germline CDR1 is SGHRS and CDR2 YFSETQ. CDR3 sequence: CASSLDQKQFF. The CDR3 nucleotides read TGCGCCAGCAGCTTGGATCAGAAGCAGTTCTTC. Looking up the rest from reference TRBV5-1 and TRBJ2-1 gives the full variable domain: KAGVTQTPRYLIKTRGQQVTLSCSPISGHRSVSWYQQTPGQGLQFLFEYFSETQRNKGNFPGRFSGRQFSNSRSEMNVSTLELGDSALYLCASSLDQKQFFGPGTRLTVL.

The chain uses TRBV5-6 and TRBJ2-3; D perhaps matches TRBD2 (6 bases). Germline lookup yields CDR1 SGHDT and CDR2 YYEEEE. The CDR3 consists of 15 residues. V was shortened by 4 bases and J by 1 base, with 13 bases between the two germline ends. The CDR3 nucleotides are TGTGCCAGCAGCCCCGCCGGGGAGGGCACAGATACGCAGTATTTT. This sequence encodes CASSPAGEGTDTQYF.

The chain is built from TRBV29-1 and TRBJ2-2; D call uncertain. Germline V gene lookup returns CDR1 SQVTM and CDR2 ANQGSEA. V lost 3 bases, J lost 2 bases, and 7 bases lay in between. CDR3 length equals 13 residues. CDR3 in amino acids: CSVDSYNTGELFF. As DNA, the CDR3 is TGCAGCGTTGACAGCTACAACACCGGGGAGCTGTTTTTT.

The rearrangement joins TRBV9 to TRBJ2-2, with 9 bases fitting TRBD2. With 2 bases clipped from V and 7 bases from J, the junction kept 6 bases outside the gene matches. The CDR3 is 15 residues long. Germline loops: CDR1 SGDLS, CDR2 YYNGEE. The CDR3: CASSVFPSGNGELFF. The CDR3 nucleotides are TGTGCCAGCAGCGTTTTCCCTAGCGGGAACGGGGAGCTGTTTTTT.

This clone is a singleton in its sample. The chain has TRBV28 and TRBJ2-1; D is unresolved. V gave up 6 bases and J gave up 0 bases, with 12 bases separating them. Germline V gene data show CDR1 as MDHEN and CDR2 as SYDVKM. This CDR3 spans 15 amino acids. The CDR3 spells CASSAPGGSYNEQFF. For the CDR3, the DNA is TGTGCCAGCAGCGCCCCCGGTGGCTCCTACAATGAGCAGTTCTTC.

This rearrangement joins TRBV2 to TRBJ1-1; 8 bases align to TRBD1. Germline CDR1 and CDR2: SNHLY and FYNNEI. Germline trimming cut 6 bases from V and 4 bases from J; bases unmatched to any gene: 4. This CDR3 has 13 residues. This CDR3 is CASRDQGATEAFF. CDR3 DNA sequence: TGTGCCAGCAGAGACCAGGGGGCCACTGAAGCTTTCTTT.

This chain uses TRBV6-6 with TRBJ1-2; D call uncertain. The V gene's germline CDR1 is MNHNY and CDR2 SVGAGI (reference sequence). The CDR3 totals 14 residues. The V end was cut by 6 bases, the J end by 2 bases, with 13 bases between. For the CDR3, the DNA is TGTGCCAGCAGCCTCAGGCCCGAAAACTATGGCTACACCTTC. Translated, it gives CASSLRPENYGYTF.

This chain links TRBV4-2 with TRBJ1-4; D is possibly TRBD1 (5 bases). Germline V gene lookup returns CDR1 LGHNA and CDR2 YNFKEQ. V was shortened by 4 bases and J by 2 bases, with 14 bases between the two germline ends. The CDR3 consists of 16 residues. As DNA, the CDR3 is TGTGCCAGCAGCCCAATGTCCCGGGACACTAATGAAAAACTGTTTTTT. Protein sequence: CASSPMSRDTNEKLFF.

The chain is built from TRBV27 and TRBJ2-5; the D gene is possibly TRBD1 (5 bases). In germline, CDR1 is MNHEY, CDR2 SMNVEV (reference sequence). Between the trimmed V and J ends, which lost 5 bases and 7 bases, there was a span of 11 bases. The CDR3 has 12 amino acids. The DNA for the CDR3 is TGTGCCAGCAGTCCCGTGCAGGGGACCCAGTACTTC. It codes for CASSPVQGTQYF.

J is TRBJ1-2 and V is TRBV2; 8 bases match TRBD1. Germline V gene data show CDR1 as SNHLY and CDR2 as FYNNEI. The CDR3 has 13 amino acids. V lost 11 bases, J lost 4 bases, and 9 bases stayed unmatched. The CDR3 DNA sequence: TGTGCCTGGGCCGGACAGGGCACCTATGGCTACACCTTC. It yields the protein CAWAGQGTYGYTF.